This T cell receptor beta chain was retrieved from a study of T cell responses to AZD1222 COVID-19 vaccine. This clone was counted between two and nine times. As yet, its antigen is unknown. The CDR3 totals 14 residues. V lost 10 bases and J 4 bases, leaving 19 bases between the germline ends. Germline V gene sequence: CDR1 MNHEY, CDR2 SVGAGI. TCRdb's copy holds only in-frame clones and misses some; the assay was immunoSEQ multiplex PCR. Of approximately 140,000 clones listed, 91% are singletons. Overall study findings and caveats: The donor group comprised mostly white British people and more females; the analysis possibly underestimated clonal diversity. Spike-spanning, vaccine-associated CD4 TCRs were dominant at 160-218 and 743-854.

Sequenced here: peripheral blood, sampled 28 days after the second dose of the MenACWY control vaccine. The chain couples TRBV6-5 to TRBJ1-1; a weak D match, TRBD1 (5 bases). The sequence came from an adult who received the MenACWY meningococcal vaccine as a control. The DNA of the CDR3 is TGTGCCACTCACCCCCCCAGTGGGGCCACTGAAGCTTTCTTT. Amino acids: CATHPPSGATEAFF.